The rows below give T cell receptor beta chains drawn from one sample of a study of T cells in Graves' hyperthyroidism and ophthalmopathy. MiXCR was run by TCRdb on the multiplex PCR reads, yielding one entry per CDR3 protein. The profile shows hundreds of thousands of distinct CDR3 sequences, about 45% of them singletons. The sample comprised peripheral blood or thyroid tissue (not recorded which). All receptors derive from an adult man with Graves' disease, either hyperthyroidism or ophthalmopathy (not recorded which). The CDR3 runs from the conserved cysteine through the conserved F or W. D genes are given only for firm matches. Size values are once, few and many counts, or a class for expanded clones, and some rows have none.

cdr3_aa: CASSRTDSYEQYF
cdr3_nt: TGTGCCAGCAGTCGGACTGACTCCTACGAGCAGTACTTC
clone_size: .
j_call: TRBJ2-7
d_call: .
v_call: TRBV7-2

cdr3_aa: CSVEAGVGNVLTF
cdr3_nt: TGCAGCGTTGAGGCAGGGGTTGGCAACGTCCTGACTTTC
clone_size: many
j_call: TRBJ2-6
d_call: .
v_call: TRBV29-1

cdr3_aa: CAISLSGGEFQETQYF
cdr3_nt: TGTGCCATCAGTCTCAGCGGGGGGGAATTCCAAGAGACCCAGTACTTC
clone_size: .
j_call: TRBJ2-5
d_call: TRBD2
v_call: TRBV10-3

cdr3_aa: CASSDLLNTEAFF
cdr3_nt: TGTGCCAGCAGTGATCTTCTAAACACTGAAGCTTTCTTT
clone_size: many
j_call: TRBJ1-1
d_call: .
v_call: TRBV2

cdr3_aa: CSVEDLSTSGTGELFF
cdr3_nt: TGCAGCGTTGAAGATCTGTCGACCTCGGGTACCGGGGAGCTGTTTTTT
clone_size: few
j_call: TRBJ2-2
d_call: .
v_call: TRBV29-1

cdr3_aa: CASSGYDEQYF
cdr3_nt: TGTGCCAGCAGCGGGTATGACGAGCAGTACTTC
clone_size: many
j_call: TRBJ2-7
d_call: .
v_call: TRBV7-9

cdr3_aa: CSVDGQGKNEQYF
cdr3_nt: TGCAGCGTTGATGGTCAGGGGAAGAACGAGCAGTACTTC
clone_size: few
j_call: TRBJ2-7
d_call: .
v_call: TRBV29-1

cdr3_aa: CASSDTDGGHNEKLFF
cdr3_nt: TGTGCCAGCAGTGACACCGACGGCGGACATAATGAAAAACTGTTTTTT
clone_size: .
j_call: TRBJ1-4
d_call: .
v_call: TRBV10-3

cdr3_aa: CASKGGKNGYTF
cdr3_nt: TGTGCCAGTAAAGGGGGGAAGAATGGCTACACCTTC
clone_size: .
j_call: TRBJ1-2
d_call: .
v_call: TRBV19

cdr3_aa: CAIRLGETQYF
cdr3_nt: TGTGCCATCAGGTTAGGAGAGACCCAGTACTTC
clone_size: few
j_call: TRBJ2-5
d_call: .
v_call: TRBV10-3

cdr3_aa: CASSQAKDKVGETQYF
cdr3_nt: TGTGCCAGCAGCCAAGCCAAGGACAAGGTGGGAGAGACCCAGTACTTC
clone_size: .
j_call: TRBJ2-5
d_call: .
v_call: TRBV9

cdr3_aa: CASSEGQGGWTEAFF
cdr3_nt: TGTGCCAGCAGCGAAGGCCAGGGAGGCTGGACTGAAGCTTTCTTT
clone_size: many
j_call: TRBJ1-1
d_call: .
v_call: TRBV9

cdr3_aa: CASSPHRGNTEAFF
cdr3_nt: TGTGCCAGCAGTCCCCACAGGGGGAACACTGAAGCTTTCTTT
clone_size: few
j_call: TRBJ1-1
d_call: TRBD1
v_call: TRBV12-3/TRBV12-4

cdr3_aa: CASSPDLWAEAFF
cdr3_nt: TGTGCCAGCAGCCCGGACCTGTGGGCTGAAGCTTTCTTT
clone_size: many
j_call: TRBJ1-1
d_call: .
v_call: TRBV12-3/TRBV12-4

cdr3_aa: CATSVTGLNTGELFF
cdr3_nt: TGTGCCACCAGTGTTACAGGGTTGAACACCGGGGAGCTGTTTTTT
clone_size: many
j_call: TRBJ2-2
d_call: .
v_call: TRBV24-1

cdr3_aa: CASSLEGVVDTEAFF
cdr3_nt: TGTGCCAGCAGTTTAGAGGGGGTGGTAGACACTGAAGCTTTCTTT
clone_size: .
j_call: TRBJ1-1
d_call: .
v_call: TRBV10-3

cdr3_aa: CATSDTGATSYNEQFF
cdr3_nt: TGTGCCACCAGTGATACAGGGGCCACCTCCTACAATGAGCAGTTCTTC
clone_size: .
j_call: TRBJ2-1
d_call: TRBD1
v_call: TRBV24-1

cdr3_aa: CTISELGPAGELFF
cdr3_nt: TGTACCATCAGTGAGCTGGGCCCCGCCGGGGAGCTGTTTTTT
clone_size: once
j_call: TRBJ2-2
d_call: .
v_call: TRBV10-3

cdr3_aa: CASMGMNTGAFF
cdr3_nt: TGTGCCAGCATGGGGATGAACACTGGAGCTTTCTTT
clone_size: .
j_call: TRBJ1-1
d_call: .
v_call: TRBV6-1

cdr3_aa: CASRALAGSYEQYF
cdr3_nt: TGTGCCAGCAGAGCACTAGCGGGATCCTACGAGCAGTACTTC
clone_size: .
j_call: TRBJ2-7
d_call: TRBD2
v_call: TRBV25-1

cdr3_aa: CASSLEGAQETQYF
cdr3_nt: TGTGCCAGCAGCTTGGAGGGAGCCCAAGAGACCCAGTACTTC
clone_size: few
j_call: TRBJ2-5
d_call: .
v_call: TRBV7-9

cdr3_aa: CSAINSSSNQPQHF
cdr3_nt: TGCAGTGCTATCAACAGCTCTAGCAATCAGCCCCAGCATTTT
clone_size: few
j_call: TRBJ1-5
d_call: .
v_call: TRBV20-1

cdr3_aa: CASSITNRGTGELFF
cdr3_nt: TGTGCCAGTAGTATAACGAACAGGGGAACCGGGGAGCTGTTTTTT
clone_size: .
j_call: TRBJ2-2
d_call: TRBD1
v_call: TRBV19

cdr3_aa: CASSRDSDYGYTF
cdr3_nt: TGTGCCAGCAGCCGGGACAGCGACTATGGCTACACCTTC
clone_size: many
j_call: TRBJ1-2
d_call: TRBD1
v_call: TRBV7-3

cdr3_aa: CASSERSSSYGYTF
cdr3_nt: TGTGCCAGCAGTGAACGGTCCTCCTCCTATGGCTACACCTTC
clone_size: few
j_call: TRBJ1-2
d_call: .
v_call: TRBV6-1

cdr3_aa: CASSFVGQPQHF
cdr3_nt: TGTGCCAGCAGTTTTGTTGGGCAGCCCCAGCATTTT
clone_size: once
j_call: TRBJ1-5
d_call: .
v_call: TRBV24-1

cdr3_aa: CSVGGANSPLHF
cdr3_nt: TGTAGCGTAGGGGGGGCCAATTCACCCCTCCACTTT
clone_size: few
j_call: TRBJ1-6
d_call: .
v_call: TRBV29-1

cdr3_aa: CASFGGDGYTF
cdr3_nt: TGTGCCAGCTTCGGAGGGGATGGCTACACCTTC
clone_size: .
j_call: TRBJ1-2
d_call: .
v_call: TRBV2

cdr3_aa: CSATRDTYEQYF
cdr3_nt: TGCAGTGCTACCCGGGACACCTACGAGCAGTACTTC
clone_size: .
j_call: TRBJ2-7
d_call: .
v_call: TRBV20-1

cdr3_aa: CATSRDMGLNQPQHF
cdr3_nt: TGTGCCACCAGCAGGGATATGGGACTGAATCAGCCCCAGCATTTT
clone_size: many
j_call: TRBJ1-5
d_call: .
v_call: TRBV15

cdr3_aa: CSVETGGGFGYTF
cdr3_nt: TGCAGCGTCGAAACAGGGGGCGGATTTGGCTACACCTTC
clone_size: many
j_call: TRBJ1-2
d_call: TRBD1
v_call: TRBV29-1

cdr3_aa: CASSRQNLNTEAFF
cdr3_nt: TGCGCCAGCAGCCGACAGAATTTGAACACTGAAGCTTTCTTT
clone_size: .
j_call: TRBJ1-1
d_call: .
v_call: TRBV7-2

cdr3_aa: CSARDLAEKTQYF
cdr3_nt: TGCAGTGCTAGAGATCTAGCGGAGAAGACCCAGTACTTC
clone_size: .
j_call: TRBJ2-5
d_call: TRBD2
v_call: TRBV20-1

cdr3_aa: CSASPDRNYQPQHF
cdr3_nt: TGCAGTGCTAGCCCTGACAGAAATTATCAGCCCCAGCATTTT
clone_size: few
j_call: TRBJ1-5
d_call: .
v_call: TRBV20-1

cdr3_aa: CASSFAGTVYSYGYTF
cdr3_nt: TGTGCCAGCAGTTTCGCCGGGACCGTCTATTCCTATGGCTACACCTTC
clone_size: .
j_call: TRBJ1-2
d_call: .
v_call: TRBV10-3